The 13 T cell receptor beta chains reported below all come from one sample, sequenced in a study of cytomegalovirus exposure and HLA in healthy donors. The PCR ran on 60 Vbeta and 13 Jbeta primers. The repertoire was sequenced with immunoSEQ multiplex PCR; TCRdb's copy has only in-frame clones and lacks some. The sample contains roughly 130,000 clones, approximately 80% of which appear only once. The sequencing input was PBMCs. The receptor source for this set is a man younger than 30 in good health and CMV-seronegative.

This chain joins TRBV10-1 and TRBJ2-7; no reliable D call. CDR3 length: 11 amino acids. Germline V gene lookup returns CDR1 WNHNN and CDR2 SYGVQD (reference sequence). Trimming took 4 bases from V and 6 from J, leaving 7 bases between them. The DNA for the CDR3 is TGCGCCAGCAGTGCAGATCGCGAGCAGTACTTC. Amino acids: CASSADREQYF.

The chain joins TRBV29-1 to TRBJ1-2; D possibly corresponds to TRBD1 (6 bases). The CDR3 length is 11 residues. Germline V gives CDR1 SQVTM, CDR2 ANQGSEA. Trimming removed 3 bases at V and 6 bases at J, with 8 bases between. The DNA for the CDR3 is TGCAGCGTTGACAGGGGCAATGGCTACACCTTC. Translation gives CSVDRGNGYTF.

The V call is TRBV6-5, the J call TRBJ2-7, with D perhaps matching TRBD2 (6 bases). The CDR3 contains 15 residues. V was pared by 4 bases and J by 0 bases, with 13 bases between. From germline, CDR1 is MNHEY and CDR2 SVGAGI. The CDR3 here is CASSSPVRGSYEQYF. CDR3 coding DNA: TGTGCCAGCAGTTCCCCGGTGCGGGGCTCCTACGAGCAGTACTTC.

This chain joins TRBV5-1 and TRBJ2-5, with TRBD2 matching over 11 bases. V lost 0 bases and J lost 2; bases outside the gene matches: 3. The CDR3 is 16 residues long. Germline CDR1 reads SGHRS; CDR2 reads YFSETQ. CDR3 protein: CASSLAASGGQETQYF. The CDR3 bases are TGCGCCAGCAGCTTGGCGGCTAGCGGGGGGCAAGAGACCCAGTACTTC.

This clone was seen a single time. The V call is TRBV5-1, the J call TRBJ2-2; TRBD1 is a possible D gene (6 bases). The CDR3 runs 17 residues. Trimming stripped 0 bases from V and 0 bases from J, with 12 bases between. The germline V gene encodes CDR1 SGHRS and CDR2 YFSETQ. The CDR3 sequence: CASSLGGRIANTGELFF. CDR3 DNA sequence: TGCGCCAGCAGCTTGGGGGGGCGGATCGCGAACACCGGGGAGCTGTTTTTT.

The rearrangement uses TRBV11-2 and TRBJ2-7; D possibly corresponds to TRBD2 (5 bases). The CDR3 runs to 14 residues. Trimming stripped 6 bases from V and 2 bases from J, with 14 bases between. CDR1 SGHAT and CDR2 FQNNGV come from the germline V gene. DNA of the CDR3: TGTGCCAGCAGGAGGGTAGTAGCCGCCTACGAGCAGTACTTC. Translated: CASRRVVAAYEQYF.

The chain employs TRBV19 and TRBJ1-5; D is undetermined. This CDR3 contains 12 residues. CDR1 and CDR2 (germline): LNHDA, SQIVND (reference sequence). The V and J ends lost 6 bases and 4 bases respectively, with 7 bases between them. The chain's CDR3 is CASRDGNQPQHF. The CDR3 DNA follows: TGTGCCAGTAGAGACGGGAATCAGCCCCAGCATTTT. Complete variable domain (other parts from reference TRBV19 and TRBJ1-5): DGGITQSPKYLFRKEGQNVTLSCEQNLNHDAMYWYRQDPGQGLRLIYYSQIVNDFQKGDIAEGYSVSREKKESFPLTVTSAQKNPTAFYLCASRDGNQPQHFGDGTRLSIL.

The V call is TRBV14, the J call TRBJ2-5; a weak D match, TRBD1 (5 bases). From germline, CDR1 is SGHDN and CDR2 FVKESK. V dropped 0 bases and J dropped 2 bases, with 10 bases sitting between them. This CDR3 is 15 amino acids long. The CDR3: CASSQERQGQETQYF. As DNA, the CDR3 is TGTGCCAGCAGCCAAGAACGGCAGGGACAAGAGACCCAGTACTTC. Full variable domain (missing parts from reference TRBV14 and TRBJ2-5): EAGVTQFPSHSVIEKGQTVTLRCDPISGHDNLYWYRRVMGKEIKFLLHFVKESKQDESGMPNNRFLAERTGGTYSTLKVQPAELEDSGVYFCASSQERQGQETQYFGPGTRLLVL.

The genes are TRBV5-6 and TRBJ1-1; tentative D call: TRBD1 (6 bases). The V end was cut by 4 bases, the J end by 1 base, with 14 bases between. The CDR3 extends over 15 amino acids. The germline V gene has CDR1 SGHDT and CDR2 YYEEEE. CDR3 residues: CASSHRGDKNTEAFF. The CDR3 nucleotides read TGTGCCAGCAGCCATCGGGGGGACAAGAACACTGAAGCTTTCTTT.

J is TRBJ2-1 and V is TRBV4-3, with 9 bases fitting TRBD2. Trimming at V came to 1 base and at J to 6 bases, leaving 10 bases not matched to a gene. Germline lookup yields CDR1 LGHNA and CDR2 YSLEER. The CDR3 loop spans 17 amino acids. In nucleotides, the CDR3 is TGCGCCAGCAGCCAAGTAACACCAGCGGGGGGAGTCAATGAGCAGTTCTTC. Translating gives CASSQVTPAGGVNEQFF.

This chain connects TRBV30 to TRBJ1-5; no clear D gene. Looked up from germline, CDR1 is GTSNPN and CDR2 is SVGIG (reference sequence). CDR3 length equals 14 residues. Trimming left V 2 bases short and J 4 bases short, with 12 bases between. The CDR3, as DNA: TGTGCCTGGAGTACGGTATCCCAAAATCAGCCCCAGCATTTT. Residues: CAWSTVSQNQPQHF.

The CDR3 is CASSPVAGFGYTF. For the CDR3, the DNA is TGTGCCAGCAGCCCAGTGGCGGGCTTTGGCTACACCTTC. The genes are TRBV7-2 and TRBJ1-2; D uncertain. This CDR3 spans 13 amino acids. V was cut by 5 bases and J by 7 bases, with 14 bases left in between. Germline V gives CDR1 SGHTA, CDR2 FQGNSA. Combining the CDR3 with reference TRBV7-2 and TRBJ1-2 gives the whole variable domain GAGVSQSPSNKVTEKGKDVELRCDPISGHTALYWYRQSLGQGLEFLIYFQGNSAPDKSGLPSDRFSAERTGGSVSTLTIQRTQQEDSAVYLCASSPVAGFGYTFGSGTRLTVV.

The chain combines TRBV5-1 with TRBJ1-1, with D perhaps TRBD1 (5 bases). Germline V gives CDR1 SGHRS, CDR2 YFSETQ. The CDR3 loop spans 13 amino acids. Trimming pared 3 bases from V and 11 bases from J, leaving 17 bases between. The CDR3 reads CASSSENIPGAFF. CDR3 DNA sequence: TGCGCCAGCAGCTCCGAGAATATTCCAGGGGCTTTCTTT.